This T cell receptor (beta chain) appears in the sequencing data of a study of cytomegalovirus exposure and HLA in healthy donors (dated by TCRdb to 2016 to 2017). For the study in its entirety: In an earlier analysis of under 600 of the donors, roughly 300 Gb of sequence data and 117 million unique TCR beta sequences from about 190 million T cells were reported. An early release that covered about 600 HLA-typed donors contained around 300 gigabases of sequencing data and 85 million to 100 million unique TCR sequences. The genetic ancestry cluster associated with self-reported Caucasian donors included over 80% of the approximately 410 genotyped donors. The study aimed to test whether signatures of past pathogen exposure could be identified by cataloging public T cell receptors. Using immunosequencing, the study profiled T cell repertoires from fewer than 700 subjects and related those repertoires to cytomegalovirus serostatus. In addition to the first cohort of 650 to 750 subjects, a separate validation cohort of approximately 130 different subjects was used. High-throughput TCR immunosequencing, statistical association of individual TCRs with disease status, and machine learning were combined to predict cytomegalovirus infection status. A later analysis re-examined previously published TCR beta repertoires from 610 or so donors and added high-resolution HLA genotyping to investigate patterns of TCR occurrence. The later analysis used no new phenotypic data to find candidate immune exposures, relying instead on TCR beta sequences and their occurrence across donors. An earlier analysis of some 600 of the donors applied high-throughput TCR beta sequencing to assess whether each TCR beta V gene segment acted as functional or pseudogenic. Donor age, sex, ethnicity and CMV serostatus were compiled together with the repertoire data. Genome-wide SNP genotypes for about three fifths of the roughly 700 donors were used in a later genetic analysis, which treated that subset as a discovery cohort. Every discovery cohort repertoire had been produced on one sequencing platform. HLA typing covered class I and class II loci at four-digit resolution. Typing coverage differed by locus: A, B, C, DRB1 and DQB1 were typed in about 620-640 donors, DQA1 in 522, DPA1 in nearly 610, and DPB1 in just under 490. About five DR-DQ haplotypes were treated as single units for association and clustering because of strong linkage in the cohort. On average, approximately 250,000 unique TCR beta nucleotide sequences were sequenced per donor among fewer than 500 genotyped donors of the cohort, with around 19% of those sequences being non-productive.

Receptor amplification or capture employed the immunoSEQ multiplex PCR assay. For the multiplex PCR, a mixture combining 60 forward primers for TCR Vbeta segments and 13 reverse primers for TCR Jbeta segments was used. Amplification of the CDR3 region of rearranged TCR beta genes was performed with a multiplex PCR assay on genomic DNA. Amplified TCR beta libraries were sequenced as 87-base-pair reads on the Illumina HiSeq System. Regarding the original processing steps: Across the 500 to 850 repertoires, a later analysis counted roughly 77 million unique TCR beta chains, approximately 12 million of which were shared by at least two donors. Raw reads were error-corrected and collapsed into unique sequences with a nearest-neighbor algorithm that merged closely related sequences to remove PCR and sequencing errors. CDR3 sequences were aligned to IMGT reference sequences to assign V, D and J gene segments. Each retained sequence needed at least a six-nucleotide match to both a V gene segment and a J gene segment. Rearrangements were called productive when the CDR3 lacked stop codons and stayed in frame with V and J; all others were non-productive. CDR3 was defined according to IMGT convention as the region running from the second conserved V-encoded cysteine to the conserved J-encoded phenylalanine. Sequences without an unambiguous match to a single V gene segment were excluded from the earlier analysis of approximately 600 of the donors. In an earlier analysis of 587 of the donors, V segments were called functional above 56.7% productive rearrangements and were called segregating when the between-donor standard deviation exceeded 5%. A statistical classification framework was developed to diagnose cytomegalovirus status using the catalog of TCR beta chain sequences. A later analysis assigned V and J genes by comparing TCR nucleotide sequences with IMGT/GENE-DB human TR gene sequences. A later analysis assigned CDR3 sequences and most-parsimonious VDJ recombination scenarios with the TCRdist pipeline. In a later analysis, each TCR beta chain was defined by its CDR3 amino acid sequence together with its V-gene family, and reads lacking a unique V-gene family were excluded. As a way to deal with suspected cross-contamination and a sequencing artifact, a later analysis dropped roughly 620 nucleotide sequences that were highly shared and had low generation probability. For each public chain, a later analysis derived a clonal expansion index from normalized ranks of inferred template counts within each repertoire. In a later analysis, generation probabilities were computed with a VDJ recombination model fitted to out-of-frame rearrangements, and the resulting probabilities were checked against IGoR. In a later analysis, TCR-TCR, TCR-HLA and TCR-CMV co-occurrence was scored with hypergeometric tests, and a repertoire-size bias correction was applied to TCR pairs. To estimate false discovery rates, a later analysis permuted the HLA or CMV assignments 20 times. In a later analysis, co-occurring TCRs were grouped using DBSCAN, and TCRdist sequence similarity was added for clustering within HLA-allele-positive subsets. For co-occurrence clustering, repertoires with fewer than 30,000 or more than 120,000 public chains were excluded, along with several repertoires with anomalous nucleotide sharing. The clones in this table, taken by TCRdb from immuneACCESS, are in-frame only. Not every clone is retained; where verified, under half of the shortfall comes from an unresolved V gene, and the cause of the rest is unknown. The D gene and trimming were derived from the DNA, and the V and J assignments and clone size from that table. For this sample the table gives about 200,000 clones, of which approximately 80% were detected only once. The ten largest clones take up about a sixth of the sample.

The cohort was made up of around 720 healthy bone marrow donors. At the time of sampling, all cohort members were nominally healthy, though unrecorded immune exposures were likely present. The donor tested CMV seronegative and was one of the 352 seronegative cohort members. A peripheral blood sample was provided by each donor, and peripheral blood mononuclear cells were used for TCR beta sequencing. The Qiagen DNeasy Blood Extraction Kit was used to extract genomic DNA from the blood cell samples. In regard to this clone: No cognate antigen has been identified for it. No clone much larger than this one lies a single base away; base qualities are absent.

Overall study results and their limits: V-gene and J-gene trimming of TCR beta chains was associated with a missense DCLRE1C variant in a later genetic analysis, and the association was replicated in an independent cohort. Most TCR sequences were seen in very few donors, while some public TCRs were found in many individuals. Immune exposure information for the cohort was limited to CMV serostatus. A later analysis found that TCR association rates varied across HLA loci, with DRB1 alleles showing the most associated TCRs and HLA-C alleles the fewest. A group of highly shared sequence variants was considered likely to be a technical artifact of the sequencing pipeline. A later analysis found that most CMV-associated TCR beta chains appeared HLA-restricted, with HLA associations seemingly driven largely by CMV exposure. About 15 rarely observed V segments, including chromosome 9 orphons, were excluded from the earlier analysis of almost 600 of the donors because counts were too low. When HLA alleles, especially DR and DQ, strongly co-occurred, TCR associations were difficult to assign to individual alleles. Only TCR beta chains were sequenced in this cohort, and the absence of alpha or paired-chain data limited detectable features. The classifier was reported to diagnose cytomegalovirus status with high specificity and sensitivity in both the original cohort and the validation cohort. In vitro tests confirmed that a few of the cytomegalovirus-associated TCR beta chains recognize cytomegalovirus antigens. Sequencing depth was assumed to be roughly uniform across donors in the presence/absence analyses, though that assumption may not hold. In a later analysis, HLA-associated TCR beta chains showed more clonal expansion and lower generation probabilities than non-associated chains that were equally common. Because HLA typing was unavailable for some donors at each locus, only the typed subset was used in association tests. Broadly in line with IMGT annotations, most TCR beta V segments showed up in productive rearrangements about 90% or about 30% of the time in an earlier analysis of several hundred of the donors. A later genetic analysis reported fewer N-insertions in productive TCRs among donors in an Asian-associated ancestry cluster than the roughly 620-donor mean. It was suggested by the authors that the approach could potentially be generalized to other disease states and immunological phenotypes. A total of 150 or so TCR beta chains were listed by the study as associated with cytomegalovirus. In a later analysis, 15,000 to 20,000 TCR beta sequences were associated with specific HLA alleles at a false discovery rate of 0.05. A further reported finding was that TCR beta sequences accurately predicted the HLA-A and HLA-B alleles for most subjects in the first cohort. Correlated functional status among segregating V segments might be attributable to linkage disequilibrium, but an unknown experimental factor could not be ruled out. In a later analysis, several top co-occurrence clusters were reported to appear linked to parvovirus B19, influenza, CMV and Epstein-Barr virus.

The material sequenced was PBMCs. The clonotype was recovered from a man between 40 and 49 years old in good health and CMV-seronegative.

The encoded CDR3 is CASSFNSGELFF. The nucleotides are TGTGCCAGCAGCTTTAACTCCGGGGAGCTGTTTTTT. The chain couples TRBV7-2 to TRBJ2-2; the D segment cannot be called with confidence. V and J are truncated by 3 bases and 6 bases respectively, leaving an intervening sequence of 5 bases. The CDR3 numbers 12 residues from cysteine through phenylalanine. Only the CDR3 portion is preserved as DNA: 36 bases, with reading frame beginning at the first base. CDR1 and CDR2, looked up from the germline V gene, are SGHTA and FQGNSA.